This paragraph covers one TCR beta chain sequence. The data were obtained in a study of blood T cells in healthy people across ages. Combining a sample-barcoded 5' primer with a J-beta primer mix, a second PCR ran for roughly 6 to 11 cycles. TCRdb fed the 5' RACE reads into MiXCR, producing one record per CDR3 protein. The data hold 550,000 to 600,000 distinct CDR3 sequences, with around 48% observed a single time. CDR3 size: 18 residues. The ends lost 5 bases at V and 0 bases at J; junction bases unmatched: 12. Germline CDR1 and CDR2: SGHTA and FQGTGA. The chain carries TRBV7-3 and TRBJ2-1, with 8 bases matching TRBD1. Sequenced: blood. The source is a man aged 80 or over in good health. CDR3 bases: TGTGCCAGCAGCCAAAGTGGGACAGGCGAAAGCTCCTACAATGAGCAGTTCTTC. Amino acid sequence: CASSQSGTGESSYNEQFF. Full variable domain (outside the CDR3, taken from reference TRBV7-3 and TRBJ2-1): GAGVSQTPSNKVTEKGKYVELRCDPISGHTALYWYRQSLGQGPEFLIYFQGTGAADDSGLPNDRFFAVRPEGSVSTLKIQRTERGDSAVYLCASSQSGTGESSYNEQFFGPGTRLTVL.